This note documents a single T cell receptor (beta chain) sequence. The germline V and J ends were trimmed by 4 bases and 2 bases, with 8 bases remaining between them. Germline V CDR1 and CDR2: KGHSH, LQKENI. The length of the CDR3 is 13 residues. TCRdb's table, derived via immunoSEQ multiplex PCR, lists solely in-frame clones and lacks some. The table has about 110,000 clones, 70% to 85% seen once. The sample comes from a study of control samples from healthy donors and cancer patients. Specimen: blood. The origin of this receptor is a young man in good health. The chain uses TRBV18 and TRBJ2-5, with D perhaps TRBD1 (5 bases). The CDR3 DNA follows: TGTGCCAGCTCACAGACAGTACAAGAGACCCAGTACTTC. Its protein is CASSQTVQETQYF.